The entry below describes one T cell receptor beta chain. The CDR3 consists of 14 residues. With 6 bases removed from V and 1 base from J, the gap between germline ends came to 9 bases. Germline V CDR1 and CDR2: MNHNY, SVGAGI (reference sequence). TCRdb keeps only in-frame clones here, not all; method: immunoSEQ multiplex PCR. In the table there are roughly 130,000 clones, more than 80% of which are singletons. Stated time point: blood 2 weeks post-SBRT. Treatment: 15 Gy SBRT to primary tumor, nephrectomy 4 weeks later. This sample was included in a study of radiation and T cells in renal cell carcinoma.

The chain uses TRBV6-6 and TRBJ2-2; possible D gene TRBD1, 6 bases. The sequencing used blood, collected from a patient whose treatment included radiotherapy and nephrectomy. This sequence originates from a woman in her fifties or sixties with renal cell carcinoma. The CDR3, as DNA: TGTGCCAGCAGGTCGGGACAGAACACCGGGGAGCTGTTTTTT. Encoded protein: CASRSGQNTGELFF.